A single sample gave rise to the 20 T cell receptor beta chains below, sequenced in a study of T cell responses to AZD1222 COVID-19 vaccine. Clones were sequenced by immunoSEQ multiplex PCR, and TCRdb holds only the in-frame ones, with some missing. The table has around 120,000 clones, roughly 86% seen once. Material: peripheral blood, obtained on day 0 of AZD1222 vaccination. These receptors originate from an adult in good health.

This sequence joins TRBV5-5 and TRBJ1-1, with 9 bases identical to TRBD1. The CDR3 loop spans 17 amino acids. Looked up from germline, CDR1 is SGHKS and CDR2 is YYEKEE (reference sequence). Trimming took 2 bases from V and 4 from J; bases not matched to a gene: 12. CDR3 sequence (DNA): TGTGCCAGCAGCTTTAAACCCACAGGGGGCGGGAGCACTGAAGCTTTCTTT. As protein: CASSFKPTGGGSTEAFF.

V is TRBV5-4 and J is TRBJ1-1; no reliable D call. Germline V CDR1 and CDR2: SGHNT, YYREEE (reference sequence). This CDR3 spans 14 amino acids. The V end was cut by 4 bases, the J end by 4 bases, with 14 bases between. CDR3 sequence reads: CASSDIGGPTEAFF. The CDR3 nucleotides read TGTGCCAGCAGCGACATTGGTGGACCCACTGAAGCTTTCTTT.

The count of this clone is one. V usage is TRBV2 and J usage is TRBJ2-7; D unclear. Per the germline V gene, CDR1 is SNHLY and CDR2 is FYNNEI. CDR3 length: 14 residues. The ends were cut back, 4 bases at V and 2 bases at J, with 12 bases in the middle. The CDR3 DNA reads as TGTGCCAGCAGTGTGACGACGGGTCCCTACGAGCAGTACTTC. Its translation: CASSVTTGPYEQYF.

The chain recombines TRBV5-1 with TRBJ1-1; 9 nucleotides agree with TRBD1. The CDR3 totals 13 residues. Germline-derived CDR1 and CDR2 are SGHRS and YFSETQ. The junction had 6 bases not matched to a gene; V was cut back by 5 bases and J by 7 bases. CDR3 DNA sequence: TGCGCCAGCAGTGGACAGGGGCAGGGTGAAGCTTTCTTT. Translation: CASSGQGQGEAFF.

Worth noting for this clone: At one boundary the junction diverges from the germline segment, which might be a read error. V usage is TRBV5-4 and J usage is TRBJ1-6; no firm D call. The CDR3 sequence is 15 residues long. Per germline, CDR1 SGHNT and CDR2 YYREEE (reference sequence). The CDR3 DNA reads TGTGCCAGCAGCTTGGCCGGCTCCGATAATTCACCCCTCCACTTT. Protein: CASSLAGSDNSPLHF. Full variable domain (missing parts from reference TRBV5-4 and TRBJ1-6): ETGVTQSPTHLIKTRGQQVTLRCSSQSGHNTVSWYQQALGQGPQFIFQYYREEENGRGNFPPRFSGLQFPNYSSELNVNALELDDSALYLCASSLAGSDNSPLHFGNGTRLTVT.

The V gene is TRBV7-2, the J gene TRBJ1-4; weak D call: TRBD1 (5 bases). Trimming removed 1 base at V and 8 bases at J, with 17 bases between. Looked up from germline, CDR1 is SGHTA and CDR2 is FQGNSA. The CDR3 extends over 16 amino acids. This CDR3 is CASSLDRQPMFEKLFF. CDR3 bases: TGTGCCAGCAGCTTAGACCGACAGCCGATGTTCGAAAAACTGTTTTTT.

The chain couples TRBV25-1 to TRBJ1-1; TRBD1 is a possible D gene (5 bases). The CDR3 is 16 amino acids. CDR1 and CDR2 from the germline V gene are MGHDK and SYGVNS. Trimming shortened V by 1 base and J by 6 bases, and 18 bases separated the two germline ends. The CDR3 protein is CASSEFGAGFRAEAFF. The DNA for the CDR3 is TGTGCCAGCAGTGAATTCGGGGCAGGGTTCAGGGCTGAAGCTTTCTTT. Using reference TRBV25-1 and TRBJ1-1 for the parts outside the CDR3, the full variable domain is EADIYQTPRYLVIGTGKKITLECSQTMGHDKMYWYQQDPGMELHLIHYSYGVNSTEKGDLSSESTVSRIRTEHFPLTLESARPSHTSQYLCASSEFGAGFRAEAFFGQGTRLTVV.

This clone was detected only once. V is TRBV5-5 and J is TRBJ1-5; a weak D match, TRBD1 (6 bases). With 2 bases removed from V and 3 bases from J, the gap between germline ends came to 12 bases. Germline V gene sequence: CDR1 SGHKS, CDR2 YYEKEE (reference sequence). The CDR3 consists of 15 residues. The CDR3 reads CASSFGGRVNQPQHF. CDR3 sequence (DNA): TGTGCCAGCAGCTTCGGGGGCCGAGTCAATCAGCCCCAGCATTTT.

The chain has TRBV10-1 and TRBJ2-1, with 9 bases matching TRBD1. Germline CDR1 is WNHNN and CDR2 is SYGVQD (reference sequence). CDR3 length equals 17 residues. After removal of 2 bases from V and 6 bases from J, the junction contained 11 bases not matched to a gene. CDR3 DNA sequence: TGCGCCAGCAGTGAGAGGAAGACAGGGGGTCGGCTCAATGAGCAGTTCTTC. It yields the protein CASSERKTGGRLNEQFF.

The V call is TRBV2, the J call TRBJ2-4; D not resolved. The CDR3 extends over 18 amino acids. V dropped 3 bases and J dropped 0 bases, with 18 bases sitting between them. Per germline, CDR1 SNHLY and CDR2 FYNNEI. The CDR3 sequence: CASSDGSEETLAKNIQYF. CDR3 coding DNA: TGTGCCAGCAGTGATGGCTCCGAAGAGACCCTAGCCAAAAACATTCAGTACTTC.

This sequence joins TRBV18 and TRBJ1-6; TRBD1 matches 9 bases. This CDR3 comprises 14 residues. The trim removed 4 bases at V and 10 bases at J, leaving 5 bases unmatched. From germline, CDR1 is KGHSH and CDR2 LQKENI. The DNA for the CDR3 is TGTGCCAGCTCACTGGGACAGGGTAGCTCACCCCTCCACTTT. Amino acid sequence: CASSLGQGSSPLHF.

V gene TRBV7-8 combines with J gene TRBJ2-7, with 7 nucleotides matching TRBD1. The CDR3 totals 15 residues. Trimming removed 5 bases from V and 2 bases from J; junction bases left unmatched: 9. CDR1 SGHVS and CDR2 FQNEAQ come from the germline V gene. The CDR3 DNA sequence: TGTGCCAGCAGCCCCGCGATTGGGACAGCCTACGAGCAGTACTTC. This translates into CASSPAIGTAYEQYF.

The rearrangement links TRBV18 to TRBJ2-5, with a weak D call TRBD1 (6 bases). CDR1 is KGHSH, CDR2 LQKENI, per germline. V shed 3 bases and J shed 3 bases, with 8 bases lying between them. This CDR3 has 13 amino acids. The CDR3 loop reads CASSPPGEETQYF. CDR3 DNA: TGTGCCAGCTCACCGCCAGGGGAAGAGACCCAGTACTTC. Based on the CDR3 plus reference TRBV18 and TRBJ2-5, the full variable domain is NAGVMQNPRHLVRRRGQEARLRCSPMKGHSHVYWYRQLPEEGLKFMVYLQKENIIDESGMPKERFSAEFPKEGPSILRIQQVVRGDSAAYFCASSPPGEETQYFGPGTRLLVL.

The chain combines TRBV24-1 with TRBJ2-5; the D gene is possibly TRBD1 (5 bases). The germline V gene encodes CDR1 KGHDR and CDR2 SFDVKD. The CDR3 is made up of 15 amino acids. The V end lost 2 bases, the J end lost 5 bases, and 14 bases lay between the germline ends. The CDR3 region has the DNA TGTGCCACCAGTGATTCCCGTTTCAGGGATGAGACCCAGTACTTC. Its protein is CATSDSRFRDETQYF.

The chain carries TRBV3-1 (or the pseudogene TRBV3-2) and TRBJ2-1, with D unresolved. The CDR3 is 15 residues long. The V gene lost 7 bases and the J gene lost 2 bases, with 15 bases spanning the gap. Germline CDR1 and CDR2: LGHDT and YNNKEL (reference sequence). CDR3 sequence reads: CASNDGPGPYNEQFF. The CDR3 DNA reads as TGTGCCAGCAACGACGGACCCGGTCCCTACAATGAGCAGTTCTTC.

The chain joins TRBV4-2 to TRBJ1-2; D is undetermined. Trimming cost V 4 bases and J 2 bases, with 17 bases left between them. CDR1 and CDR2 (germline): LGHNA, YNFKEQ. This CDR3 is built from 16 residues. The CDR3 spells CASSPIGKEGNYGYTF. The CDR3 region has the DNA TGTGCCAGCAGCCCCATTGGCAAGGAAGGAAACTATGGCTACACCTTC.

The chain combines TRBV3-1 (or the pseudogene TRBV3-2) with TRBJ1-2; D gene ambiguous. CDR1 and CDR2 from the germline V gene are LGHDT and YNNKEL (reference sequence). V lost 5 bases and J 7 bases, leaving 11 bases between the germline ends. CDR3 length: 12 residues. The CDR3 nucleotides read TGTGCCAGCAGCGGTTTGAATCGTGGCTACACCTTC. It yields the protein CASSGLNRGYTF.

The chain carries TRBV28 and TRBJ1-3; D is unresolved. CDR1 MDHEN and CDR2 SYDVKM come from the germline V gene. This CDR3 contains 14 residues. V lost 2 bases, J lost 4 bases, and 9 bases lay in between. The CDR3 sequence: CASSLPHKGNTIYF. In DNA, the CDR3 is TGTGCCAGCAGTTTACCCCACAAGGGAAACACCATATATTTT. The variable domain in full, completed from reference TRBV28 and TRBJ1-3, reads DVKVTQSSRYLVKRTGEKVFLECVQDMDHENMFWYRQDPGLGLRLIYFSYDVKMKEKGDIPEGYSVSREKKERFSLILESASTNQTSMYLCASSLPHKGNTIYFGEGSWLTVV.

The gene calls are TRBV18 and TRBJ1-1; D unresolved. The CDR3 extends over 15 amino acids. Germline CDR1 KGHSH, CDR2 LQKENI. V lost 3 bases, J lost 1 base, and 12 bases lay in between. CDR3 coding DNA: TGTGCCAGCTCACCCTGGGAGGATCAGAACACTGAAGCTTTCTTT. Amino acids: CASSPWEDQNTEAFF.

The chain joins TRBV7-8 to TRBJ2-7; 9 nucleotides agree with TRBD2. CDR1 and CDR2 (germline): SGHVS, FQNEAQ. This CDR3 spans 15 amino acids. Germline trimming cut 5 bases from V and 4 bases from J; bases unmatched to any gene: 9. CDR3 sequence reads: CASSLTTGLAYEQYF. CDR3 nucleotide sequence: TGTGCCAGCAGCCTCACCACCGGACTAGCGTACGAGCAGTACTTC.